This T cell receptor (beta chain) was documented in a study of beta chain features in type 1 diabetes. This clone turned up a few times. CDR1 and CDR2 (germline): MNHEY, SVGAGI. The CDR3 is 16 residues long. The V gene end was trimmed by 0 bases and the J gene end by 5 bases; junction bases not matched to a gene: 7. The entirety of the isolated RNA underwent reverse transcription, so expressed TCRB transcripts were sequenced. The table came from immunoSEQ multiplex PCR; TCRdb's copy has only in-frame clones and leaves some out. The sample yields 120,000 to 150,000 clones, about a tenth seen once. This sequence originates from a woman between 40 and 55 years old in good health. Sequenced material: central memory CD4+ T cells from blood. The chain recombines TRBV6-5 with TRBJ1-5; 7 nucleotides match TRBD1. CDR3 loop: CASSYSAEGADQPQHF. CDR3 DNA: TGTGCCAGCAGTTACTCGGCGGAGGGGGCCGATCAGCCCCAGCATTTT.